This T cell receptor (beta chain) is from a study of neurological immune-mediated disorders. In the study overall: Multiple sclerosis patients numbered 34, of whom approximately 31 were relapsing-remitting and 3 secondary progressive.

This clonotype was recorded at least ten times. The CDR3 loop spans 15 amino acids. Germline V gives CDR1 SGHVS, CDR2 FQNEAQ. The V end was cut by 1 base, the J end by 3 bases, with 12 bases between. Synthesis of cDNA used 5'RACE (with 10-nucleotide random UMIs). TCRdb ran MiXCR on the 5' RACE reads and lists one entry per CDR3 protein. The data hold 50,000 to 55,000 distinct CDR3 sequences, with approximately 3.9% observed a single time. Libraries used 2 million unsorted PBMCs kept frozen in RNAlater. The source of this sequence is a man aged 55-75 years with multiple sclerosis. Source material: PBMCs. V gene TRBV7-8 combines with J gene TRBJ1-1; D may be TRBD1 (5 bases). CDR3 nucleotide sequence: TGTGCCAGCAGCTTAGGAGTCAGGGCGGACACTGAAGCTTTCTTT. Protein sequence: CASSLGVRADTEAFF. Combining the CDR3 with reference TRBV7-8 and TRBJ1-1 gives the whole variable domain GAGVSQSPRYKVAKRGQDVALRCDPISGHVSLFWYQQALGQGPEFLTYFQNEAQLDKSGLPSDRFFAERPEGSVSTLKIQRTQQEDSAVYLCASSLGVRADTEAFFGQGTRLTVV.